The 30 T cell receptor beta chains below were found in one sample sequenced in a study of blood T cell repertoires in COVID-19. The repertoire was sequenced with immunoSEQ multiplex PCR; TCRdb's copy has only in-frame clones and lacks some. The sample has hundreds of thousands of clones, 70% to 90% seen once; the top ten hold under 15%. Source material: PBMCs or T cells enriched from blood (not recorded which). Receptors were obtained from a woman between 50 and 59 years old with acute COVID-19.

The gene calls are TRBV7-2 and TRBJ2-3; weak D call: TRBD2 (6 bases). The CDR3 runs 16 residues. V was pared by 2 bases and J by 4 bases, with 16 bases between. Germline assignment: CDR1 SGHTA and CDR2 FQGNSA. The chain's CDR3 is CASSLFGWDFPDTQYF. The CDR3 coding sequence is TGTGCCAGCAGCTTATTTGGGTGGGACTTCCCAGATACGCAGTATTTT.

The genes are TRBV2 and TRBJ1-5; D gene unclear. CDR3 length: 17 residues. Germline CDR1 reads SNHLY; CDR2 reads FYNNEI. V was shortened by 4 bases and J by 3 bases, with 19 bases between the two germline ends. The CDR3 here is CASSVRGGRRVNQPQHF. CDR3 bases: TGTGCCAGCAGTGTAAGAGGCGGGCGGAGGGTCAATCAGCCCCAGCATTTT.

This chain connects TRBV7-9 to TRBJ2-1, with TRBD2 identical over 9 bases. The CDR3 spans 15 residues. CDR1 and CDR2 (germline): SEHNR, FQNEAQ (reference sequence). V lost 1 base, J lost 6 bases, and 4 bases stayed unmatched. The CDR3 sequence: CASSLVLAGSNEQFF. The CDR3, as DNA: TGTGCCAGCAGCTTAGTCCTAGCGGGATCCAATGAGCAGTTCTTC.

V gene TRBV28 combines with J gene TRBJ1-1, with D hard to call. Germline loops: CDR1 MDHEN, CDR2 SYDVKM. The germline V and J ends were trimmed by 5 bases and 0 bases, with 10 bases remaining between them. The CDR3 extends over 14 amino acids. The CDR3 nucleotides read TGTGCCAGCAGTAACGGCGGTATGAACACTGAAGCTTTCTTT. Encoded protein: CASSNGGMNTEAFF.

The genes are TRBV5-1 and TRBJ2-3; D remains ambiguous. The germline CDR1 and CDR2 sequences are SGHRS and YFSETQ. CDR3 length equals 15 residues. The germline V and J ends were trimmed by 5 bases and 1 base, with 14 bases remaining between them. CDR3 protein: CASSFSSLGTDTQYF. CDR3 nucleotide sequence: TGCGCCAGCAGTTTTAGTTCTTTGGGCACAGATACGCAGTATTTT.

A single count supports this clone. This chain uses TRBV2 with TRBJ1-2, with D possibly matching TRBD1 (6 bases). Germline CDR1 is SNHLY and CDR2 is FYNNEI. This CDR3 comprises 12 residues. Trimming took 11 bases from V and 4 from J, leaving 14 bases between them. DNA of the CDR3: TGTGCCTGTGAGGGGGTCCCCTATGGCTACACCTTC. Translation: CACEGVPYGYTF.

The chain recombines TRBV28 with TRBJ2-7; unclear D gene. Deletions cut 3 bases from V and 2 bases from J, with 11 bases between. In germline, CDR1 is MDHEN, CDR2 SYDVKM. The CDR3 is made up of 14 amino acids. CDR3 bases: TGTGCCAGCAGTTTCTTGAGGAGCCCCTACGAGCAGTACTTC. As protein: CASSFLRSPYEQYF. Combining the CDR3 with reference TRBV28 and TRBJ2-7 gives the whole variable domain DVKVTQSSRYLVKRTGEKVFLECVQDMDHENMFWYRQDPGLGLRLIYFSYDVKMKEKGDIPEGYSVSREKKERFSLILESASTNQTSMYLCASSFLRSPYEQYFGPGTRLTVT.

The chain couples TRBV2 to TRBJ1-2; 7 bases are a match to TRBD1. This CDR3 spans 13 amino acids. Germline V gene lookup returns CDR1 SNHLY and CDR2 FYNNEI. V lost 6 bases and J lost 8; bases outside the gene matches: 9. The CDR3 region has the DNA TGTGCCAGCAGGCGCCAGGGGGAAGGAGGCTACACCTTC. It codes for CASRRQGEGGYTF. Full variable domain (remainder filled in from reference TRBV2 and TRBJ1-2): EPEVTQTPSHQVTQMGQEVILRCVPISNHLYFYWYRQILGQKVEFLVSFYNNEISEKSEIFDDQFSVERPDGSNFTLKIRSTKLEDSAMYFCASRRQGEGGYTFGSGTRLTVV.

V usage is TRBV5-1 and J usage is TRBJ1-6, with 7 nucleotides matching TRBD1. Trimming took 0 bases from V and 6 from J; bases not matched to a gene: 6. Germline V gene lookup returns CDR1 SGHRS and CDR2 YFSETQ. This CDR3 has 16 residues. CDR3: CASSLVAGTANSPLHF. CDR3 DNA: TGCGCCAGCAGCTTGGTTGCCGGGACAGCTAATTCACCCCTCCACTTT.

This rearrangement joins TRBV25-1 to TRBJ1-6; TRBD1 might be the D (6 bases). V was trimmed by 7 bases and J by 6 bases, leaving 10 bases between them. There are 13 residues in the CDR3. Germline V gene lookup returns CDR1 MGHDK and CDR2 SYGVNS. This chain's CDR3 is CASNRDTNSPLHF. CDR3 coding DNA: TGTGCCAGCAACCGGGACACTAATTCACCCCTCCACTTT.

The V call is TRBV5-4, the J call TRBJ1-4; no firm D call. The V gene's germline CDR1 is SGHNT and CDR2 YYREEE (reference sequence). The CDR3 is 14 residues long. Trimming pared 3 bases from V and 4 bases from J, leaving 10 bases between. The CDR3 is CASSSGNINEKLFF. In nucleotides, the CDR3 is TGTGCCAGCAGCTCGGGAAACATTAATGAAAAACTGTTTTTT.

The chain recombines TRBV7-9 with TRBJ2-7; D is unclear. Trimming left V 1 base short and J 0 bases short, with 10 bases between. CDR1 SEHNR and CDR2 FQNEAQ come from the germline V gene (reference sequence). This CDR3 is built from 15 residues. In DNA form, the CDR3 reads TGTGCCAGCAGCTTAGGTAGAAGGAGCTCCTACGAGCAGTACTTC. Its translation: CASSLGRRSSYEQYF.

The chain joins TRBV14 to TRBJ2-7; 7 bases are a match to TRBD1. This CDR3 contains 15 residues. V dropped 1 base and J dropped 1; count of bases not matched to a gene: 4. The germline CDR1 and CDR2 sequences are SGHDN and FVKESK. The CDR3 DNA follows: TGTGCCAGCAGCCAAGGGGACAGTTGGTCCTACGAGCAGTACTTC. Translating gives CASSQGDSWSYEQYF.

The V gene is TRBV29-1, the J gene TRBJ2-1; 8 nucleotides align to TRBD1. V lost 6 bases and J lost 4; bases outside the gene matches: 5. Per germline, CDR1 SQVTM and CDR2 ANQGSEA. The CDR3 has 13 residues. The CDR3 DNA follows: TGCAGCGTCCCGACAGGGGCATACAATGAGCAGTTCTTC. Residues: CSVPTGAYNEQFF.

As DNA, the CDR3 is TGTGCCAGCAGCTTAAGATCAAGGGGCGCTGGAAACACCATATATTTT. Protein sequence: CASSLRSRGAGNTIYF. This chain connects TRBV7-6 to TRBJ1-3; D might be TRBD1 (5 bases). Germline CDR1 reads SGHVS; CDR2 reads FNYEAQ. The CDR3 is 16 residues long. The germline V and J ends were trimmed by 2 bases and 2 bases, with 13 bases remaining between them.

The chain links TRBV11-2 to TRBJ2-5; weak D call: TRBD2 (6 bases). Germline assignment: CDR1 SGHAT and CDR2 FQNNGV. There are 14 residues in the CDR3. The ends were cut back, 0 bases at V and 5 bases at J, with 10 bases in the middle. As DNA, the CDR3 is TGTGCCAGCAGCTTAGATGGGACTGAGGAGACCCAGTACTTC. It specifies CASSLDGTEETQYF.

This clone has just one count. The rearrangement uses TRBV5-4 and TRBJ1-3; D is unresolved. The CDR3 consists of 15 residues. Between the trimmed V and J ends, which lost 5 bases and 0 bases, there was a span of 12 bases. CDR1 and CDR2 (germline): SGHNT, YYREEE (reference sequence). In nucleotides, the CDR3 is TGTGCCAGCAGGCGAGACTTGAGCTCTGGAAACACCATATATTTT. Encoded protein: CASRRDLSSGNTIYF.

CDR3 loop: CATSLRGGAETQYF. The CDR3, as DNA: TGTGCCACCAGCCTCCGAGGGGGCGCCGAGACCCAGTACTTC. The rearrangement links TRBV15 to TRBJ2-5; 7 bases map to TRBD1. The CDR3 length is 14 residues. J was trimmed by 5 bases and V by 5 bases; bases with no gene match: 8. Germline V gene data show CDR1 as LNHNV and CDR2 as YYDKDF (reference sequence). The full variable domain, completed using reference TRBV15 and TRBJ2-5, is DAMVIQNPRYQVTQFGKPVTLSCSQTLNHNVMYWYQQKSSQAPKLLFHYYDKDFNNEADTPDNFQSRRPNTSFCFLDIRSPGLGDTAMYLCATSLRGGAETQYFGPGTRLLVL.

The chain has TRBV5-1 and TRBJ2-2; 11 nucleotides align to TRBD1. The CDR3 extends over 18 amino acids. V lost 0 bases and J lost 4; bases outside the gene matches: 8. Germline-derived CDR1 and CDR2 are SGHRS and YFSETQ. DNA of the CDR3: TGCGCCAGCAGCTTGGTAGTCGGGACAGGGGGATTCACCGGGGAGCTGTTTTTT. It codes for CASSLVVGTGGFTGELFF.

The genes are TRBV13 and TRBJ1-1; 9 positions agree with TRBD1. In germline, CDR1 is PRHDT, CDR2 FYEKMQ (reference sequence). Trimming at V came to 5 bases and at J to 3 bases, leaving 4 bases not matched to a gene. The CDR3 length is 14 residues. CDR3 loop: CASSIDRGDTEAFF. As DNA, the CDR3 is TGTGCCAGCAGCATCGACAGGGGGGACACTGAAGCTTTCTTT.

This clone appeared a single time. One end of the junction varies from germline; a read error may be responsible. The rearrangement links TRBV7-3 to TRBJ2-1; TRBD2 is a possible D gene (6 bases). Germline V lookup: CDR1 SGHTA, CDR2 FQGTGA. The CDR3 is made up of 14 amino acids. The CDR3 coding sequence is TGTGCCAGCAGCTTAAGCCCCGGGGTAGCGGAGACGGTCTTC. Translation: CASSLSPGVAETVF.

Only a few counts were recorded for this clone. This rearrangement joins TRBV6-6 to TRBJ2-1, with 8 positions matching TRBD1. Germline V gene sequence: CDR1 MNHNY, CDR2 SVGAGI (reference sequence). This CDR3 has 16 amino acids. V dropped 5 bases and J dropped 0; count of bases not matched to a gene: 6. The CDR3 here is CASSRQGTSSYNEQFF. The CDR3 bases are TGTGCCAGCAGTAGACAGGGGACAAGCTCCTACAATGAGCAGTTCTTC.

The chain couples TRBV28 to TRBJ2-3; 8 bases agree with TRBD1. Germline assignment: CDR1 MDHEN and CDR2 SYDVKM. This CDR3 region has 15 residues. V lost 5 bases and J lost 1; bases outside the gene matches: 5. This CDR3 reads CASSPPGQGTDTQYF. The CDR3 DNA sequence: TGTGCCAGCAGTCCCCCGGGACAGGGCACAGATACGCAGTATTTT.

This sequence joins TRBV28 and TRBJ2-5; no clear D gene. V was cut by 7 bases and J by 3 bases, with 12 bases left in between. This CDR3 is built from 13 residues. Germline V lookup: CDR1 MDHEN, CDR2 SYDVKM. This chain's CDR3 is CASKKQWKETQYF. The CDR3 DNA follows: TGTGCCAGCAAGAAACAGTGGAAAGAGACCCAGTACTTC.

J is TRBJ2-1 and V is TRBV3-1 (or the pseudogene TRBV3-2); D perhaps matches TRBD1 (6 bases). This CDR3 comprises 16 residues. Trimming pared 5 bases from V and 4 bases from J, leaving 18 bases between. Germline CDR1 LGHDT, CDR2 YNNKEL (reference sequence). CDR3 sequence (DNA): TGTGCCAGCAGCGCCCGAGGGCAGGGGAATTACAATGAGCAGTTCTTC. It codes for CASSARGQGNYNEQFF.

In DNA form, the CDR3 reads TGTGCCAGTAGTATAGGGGTCCCACAGGGGACTGAAGCTTTCTTT. Protein product: CASSIGVPQGTEAFF. The rearrangement links TRBV19 to TRBJ1-1, with 7 bases aligning to TRBD1. The V and J ends lost 1 base and 5 bases, in that order; junction bases with no gene match: 7. Germline loops: CDR1 LNHDA, CDR2 SQIVND (reference sequence). The CDR3 totals 15 residues.

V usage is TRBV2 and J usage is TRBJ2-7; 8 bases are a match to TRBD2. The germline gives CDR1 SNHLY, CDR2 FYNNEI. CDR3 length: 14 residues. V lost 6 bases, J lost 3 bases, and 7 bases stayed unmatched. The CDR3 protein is CASSVTGTSYEQYF. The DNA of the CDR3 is TGTGCCAGCAGCGTAACCGGGACTAGCTACGAGCAGTACTTC.

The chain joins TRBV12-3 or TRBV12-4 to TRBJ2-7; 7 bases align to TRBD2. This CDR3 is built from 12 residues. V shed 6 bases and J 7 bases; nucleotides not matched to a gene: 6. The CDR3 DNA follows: TGTGCCAGCAGCCTCAACGGGGGGGAGCAGTACTTC. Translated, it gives CASSLNGGEQYF.

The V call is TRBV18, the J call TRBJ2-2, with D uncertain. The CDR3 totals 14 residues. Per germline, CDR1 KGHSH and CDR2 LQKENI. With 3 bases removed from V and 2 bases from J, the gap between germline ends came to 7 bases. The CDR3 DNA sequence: TGTGCCAGCTCACCGACACCCAACACCGGGGAGCTGTTTTTT. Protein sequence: CASSPTPNTGELFF.

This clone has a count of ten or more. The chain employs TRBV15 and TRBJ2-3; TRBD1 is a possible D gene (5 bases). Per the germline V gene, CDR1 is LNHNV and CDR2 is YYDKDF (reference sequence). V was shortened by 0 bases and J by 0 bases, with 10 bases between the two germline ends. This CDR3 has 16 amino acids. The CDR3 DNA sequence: TGTGCCACCAGCAGAGATAGGGGCGGTAGCACAGATACGCAGTATTTT. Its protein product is CATSRDRGGSTDTQYF.